The T cell receptor (beta chain) described here comes from a study of blood T cell repertoires in COVID-19. Background on the study: The United States, Italy and Spain supplied acute and convalescent COVID-19 samples.

CDR3 length: 13 residues. Germline V CDR1 and CDR2: MDHEN, SYDVKM. J was trimmed by 5 bases and V by 7 bases; bases with no gene match: 5. Libraries were prepared by immunoSEQ multiplex PCR; TCRdb keeps only in-frame clonotypes and omits some of them. Of under 95,000 clones in the sample, roughly 90% were seen once. The material sequenced was peripheral blood. The V and J genes are TRBV28 and TRBJ1-2, with 9 bases identical to TRBD1. The clonotype originates from a man in his fifties with COVID-19, enrolled during active disease. The CDR3 is CASNRGLWYGYTF. CDR3 nucleotides: TGTGCCAGCAACAGGGGGCTGTGGTATGGCTACACCTTC.